This T cell receptor (beta chain) was sequenced in a study of blood T cells in healthy people across ages. CDR3 length: 14 residues. Looked up from germline, CDR1 is WSHSY and CDR2 is SAAADI. Then a second PCR, running roughly 7 to 11 cycles, was carried out with a sample-barcoded 5' primer and a J-beta primer mix. Each CDR3 protein gets one entry after TCRdb re-called the 5' RACE reads with MiXCR. The table includes about 1.8 million distinct CDR3 sequences, about 50% detected once. Of note for this clonotype: This may be a read error: a much more frequent sequence differs by one nucleotide.

Peripheral blood samples of 9.5 to 10 milliliters were drawn from each donor. The source material was blood. The sequence derives from a woman between 40 and 50 years old in good health. This rearrangement joins TRBV10-2 to TRBJ2-6, with D tentatively TRBD1 (5 bases). In nucleotides, the CDR3 is TGCGCCAGCAGCAGGCTCTCTGGGGCCAACGCCCTGACTTTC. It specifies CASSRLSGANALTF.